The following is a T cell receptor beta chain sequence with its context. This entry is derived from a study of blood T cell repertoires in COVID-19. Whole-study context: Both acute and convalescent COVID-19 samples were obtained from the United States, Italy and Spain. Nucleic acid was either cDNA or gDNA, and it came from T cells, B-cell-depleted T cells, or PBMCs.

Germline assignment: CDR1 MNHEY and CDR2 SMNVEV (reference sequence). The CDR3 contains 14 residues. Trimming took 2 bases from V and 2 from J, leaving 9 bases between them. Clinical history reported by participants formed the basis on which cohorts were assigned. The assay was immunoSEQ multiplex PCR, and TCRdb's table has in-frame clones only and misses some. The top ten clones hold 1.7% of a sample with 350,000 to 400,000 clones, about 90% of them seen once. Sequenced material: PBMCs or T cells enriched from blood (not recorded which). J is TRBJ1-2 and V is TRBV27; the D is unclear. This clonotype originated in a woman aged 25 to 39 who had recovered from COVID-19. CDR3: CASSLAAGNYGYTF. The DNA of the CDR3 is TGTGCCAGCAGTTTAGCAGCGGGGAACTATGGCTACACCTTC.